This T cell receptor beta chain appears in the sequencing data of a study of CD8 T cells in ankylosing spondylitis (TCRdb year 2017). About the investigation overall: The study profiled T cell receptor beta repertoires in healthy donors and ankylosing spondylitis patients to find disease-linked TCR variants. The whole study cohort included roughly 110 healthy donors and about two dozen ankylosing spondylitis patients. Peripheral blood samples were taken, and synovial fluid was additionally collected from ankylosing spondylitis patients.

From cysteine to phenylalanine, the CDR3 is 14 amino acids long. Only CDR3 DNA is held: 42 bases, read in frame from base 1. CDR1 and CDR2 are drawn from the germline V gene: SGHRS, YFSETQ. A distance of 11 bases separates the germline ends of V and J, which lose 5 bases and 3 bases respectively. With regard to this clonotype: The antigen this receptor binds is unknown. Per-nucleotide qualities are absent, and no much larger clonotype sits a single base away.

Synovial fluid samples and blood samples obtained from the same ankylosing spondylitis patients were matched. The study at large found these results: A TCR beta motif of roughly 8 highly homologous amino acid variants appeared characteristic of blood from ankylosing spondylitis patients. The disease-linked clones had a CD8+ phenotype and were found at relatively low frequencies in peripheral blood. Some of the motif variants had been reported before in the synovial fluid and blood of reactive arthritis patients, a finding that suggests common disease-initiation mechanisms. Significant enrichment of the disease-linked clones was reported in matched synovial fluid samples from ankylosing spondylitis patients.

Sequenced on an Illumina HiSeq 2500. TCR beta libraries were prepared by quantitative 5'-RACE with molecular barcodes. As for the original processing: Disease-linked TCR variants were identified with a new computational method built on a probabilistic model of VDJ rearrangement. In TCRdb, the public reads were trimmed at Q25 with fastp and aligned with MiXCR, with productive beta chains retained. Each CDR3 protein gets just one entry, which takes the most common genes and DNA from the rows behind it. TCRdb's processing, not the authors' own work, is the source of the V and J calls. Across this sample there are 90,000 to 120,000 distinct CDR3 sequences, with more than 20% seen only once. Roughly an eighth of the sample is in the top ten clones.

The chain couples TRBV5-1 to TRBJ2-2, with a tentative D gene TRBD1 over 5 matching bases. What was sequenced was synovial fluid, either unsorted or a sorted T cell fraction (not recorded which). The clonotype originates from a male donor with ankylosing spondylitis. The sequence in DNA is TGCGCCAGCAGGGGAAGGGGCGACACCGGGGAGCTGTTTTTT. Translation gives CASRGRGDTGELFF.